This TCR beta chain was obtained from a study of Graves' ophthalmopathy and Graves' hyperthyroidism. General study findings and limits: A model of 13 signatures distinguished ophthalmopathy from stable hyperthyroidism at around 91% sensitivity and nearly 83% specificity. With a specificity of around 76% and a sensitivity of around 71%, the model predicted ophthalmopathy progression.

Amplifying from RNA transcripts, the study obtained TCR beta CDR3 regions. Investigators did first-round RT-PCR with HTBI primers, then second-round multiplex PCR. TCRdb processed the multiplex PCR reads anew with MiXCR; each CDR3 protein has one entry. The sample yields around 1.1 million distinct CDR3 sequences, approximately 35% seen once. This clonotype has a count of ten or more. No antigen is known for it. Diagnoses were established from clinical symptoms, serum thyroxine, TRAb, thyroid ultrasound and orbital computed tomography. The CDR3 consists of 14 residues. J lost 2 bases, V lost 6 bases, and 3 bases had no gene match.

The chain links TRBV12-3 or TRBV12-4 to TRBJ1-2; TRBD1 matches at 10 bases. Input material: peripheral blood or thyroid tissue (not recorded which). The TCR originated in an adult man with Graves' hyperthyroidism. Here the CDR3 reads CASSWGQGNYGYTF. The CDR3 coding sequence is TGTGCCAGCAGCTGGGGACAGGGGAACTATGGCTACACCTTC.